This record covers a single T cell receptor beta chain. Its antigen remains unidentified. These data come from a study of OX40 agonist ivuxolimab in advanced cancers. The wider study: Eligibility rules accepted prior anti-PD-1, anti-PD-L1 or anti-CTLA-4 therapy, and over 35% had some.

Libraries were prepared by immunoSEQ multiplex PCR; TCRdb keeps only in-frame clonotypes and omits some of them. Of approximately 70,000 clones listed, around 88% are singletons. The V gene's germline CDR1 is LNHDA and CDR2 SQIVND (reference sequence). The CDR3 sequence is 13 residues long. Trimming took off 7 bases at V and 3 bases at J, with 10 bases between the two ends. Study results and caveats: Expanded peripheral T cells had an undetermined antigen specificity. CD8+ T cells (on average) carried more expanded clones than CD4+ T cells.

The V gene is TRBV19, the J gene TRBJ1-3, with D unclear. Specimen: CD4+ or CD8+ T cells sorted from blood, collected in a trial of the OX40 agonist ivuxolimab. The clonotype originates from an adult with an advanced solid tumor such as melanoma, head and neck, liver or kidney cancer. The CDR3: CASTGVHGNTIYF. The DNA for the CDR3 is TGTGCCAGTACCGGGGTACATGGAAACACCATATATTTT. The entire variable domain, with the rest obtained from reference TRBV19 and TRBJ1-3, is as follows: DGGITQSPKYLFRKEGQNVTLSCEQNLNHDAMYWYRQDPGQGLRLIYYSQIVNDFQKGDIAEGYSVSREKKESFPLTVTSAQKNPTAFYLCASTGVHGNTIYFGEGSWLTVV.